These 30 T cell receptor beta chains were sequenced from one sample in a study of a mutant IDH1 vaccine in newly diagnosed glioma. Time point: week 23, last vaccination. Topical imiquimod was applied with each vaccine dose, which held 300 ug of mutant IDH1 20-mer peptide. The table came from immunoSEQ multiplex PCR; TCRdb's copy has only in-frame clones and leaves some out. The sample shows 45,000 to 65,000 clones, about 81% of them seen only once. No antigens are known for them. The material sequenced was PBMCs, taken from a glioma patient whose treatment included an IDH1 peptide vaccine. The receptors here all came from a woman aged 40 to 49 with glioma. Some clones in this sample may be carry-over from other donors' samples.

This chain joins TRBV7-9 and TRBJ2-3; 7 bases are a match to TRBD2. V shed 5 bases and J 2 bases; nucleotides not matched to a gene: 10. Germline V lookup: CDR1 SEHNR, CDR2 FQNEAQ (reference sequence). The CDR3 totals 16 residues. The DNA of the CDR3 is TGTGCCAGCAGCGACCCTAGCGGATACCTCACAGATACGCAGTATTTT. The encoded protein is CASSDPSGYLTDTQYF.

This chain uses TRBV9 with TRBJ2-7; D gene uncertain. Trimming removed 0 bases at V and 6 bases at J, with 16 bases between. Germline-derived CDR1 and CDR2 are SGDLS and YYNGEE. This CDR3 comprises 15 residues. CDR3 nucleotide sequence: TGTGCCAGCAGCGTAGCAGACTCCTTCGTCGTCGAGCAGTACTTC. Translated: CASSVADSFVVEQYF.

This chain joins TRBV5-6 and TRBJ2-2; 8 bases align to TRBD1. V trimming: 2 bases; J trimming: 4 bases; junction bases outside the gene matches: 7. Germline CDR1 and CDR2: SGHDT and YYEEEE. This CDR3 has 16 amino acids. DNA of the CDR3: TGTGCCAGCAGCTTTCGACAGGGGATTACCACCGGGGAGCTGTTTTTT. This encodes CASSFRQGITTGELFF.

Details on this clone: It may be a read error: a sequence one base away is much more abundant. In nucleotides, the CDR3 is TGTGCCAGCAGCTTAGTGGGGAACACTGAAGCTTTCTTT. Its translation: CASSLVGNTEAFF. The chain employs TRBV7-3 and TRBJ1-1; D not resolved. Germline V gives CDR1 SGHTA, CDR2 FQGTGA. V was shortened by 2 bases and J by 1 base, with 5 bases between the two germline ends. This CDR3 region has 13 residues.

V usage is TRBV6-4 and J usage is TRBJ2-2; the D is unclear. The V end was cut by 0 bases, the J end by 8 bases, with 7 bases between. The germline gives CDR1 MRHNA, CDR2 SNTAGT. The CDR3 extends over 13 amino acids. The CDR3 DNA sequence: TGTGCCAGCAGTGACTCAACCCAGGGGGAGCTGTTTTTT. Translation: CASSDSTQGELFF.

This sequence joins TRBV7-2 and TRBJ2-7; 7 nucleotides agree with TRBD1. Germline CDR1 is SGHTA and CDR2 is FQGNSA. The CDR3 runs to 14 residues. Trimming took 1 base from V and 2 from J; bases not matched to a gene: 2. The chain's CDR3 is CASSLGQGAYEQYF. The CDR3 DNA sequence: TGTGCCAGCAGCTTAGGACAGGGCGCCTACGAGCAGTACTTC.

The rearrangement uses TRBV10-3 and TRBJ1-2, with D perhaps TRBD1 (6 bases). The CDR3 covers 18 residues. Trimming removed 0 bases at V and 3 bases at J, with 20 bases between. Germline V gene lookup returns CDR1 ENHRY and CDR2 SYGVKD. This chain's CDR3 is CAISESPRGGTRDYGYTF. The DNA for the CDR3 is TGTGCCATCAGTGAGTCCCCCCGAGGAGGGACAAGGGACTATGGCTACACCTTC.

The V gene is TRBV4-1, the J gene TRBJ2-2; D not resolved. The CDR3 consists of 15 residues. CDR1 is MGHRA, CDR2 YSYEKL, per germline. Trimming cost V 0 bases and J 7 bases, with 12 bases left between them. As DNA, the CDR3 is TGCGCCAGCAGCCAAGATCCAGGTCGAAGCGGGGAGCTGTTTTTT. The encoded protein is CASSQDPGRSGELFF.

The V and J genes are TRBV23-1 and TRBJ1-1, with D uncertain. TRBV23-1 is an ORF for which the function is uncertain. V gave up 0 bases and J gave up 9 bases, with 14 bases separating them. CDR3 size: 14 residues. The CDR3, as DNA: TGCGCCAGCAGTCAATCTAGGGTAAGGAATAAAGCTTTCTTT. This gives the protein CASSQSRVRNKAFF.

The rearrangement links TRBV9 to TRBJ2-3; 10 bases fit TRBD2. With V trimmed by 1 base and J by 5 bases, 10 bases remained unmatched. The V gene's germline CDR1 is SGDLS and CDR2 YYNGEE. This CDR3 comprises 17 residues. The CDR3 nucleotides read TGTGCCAGCAGCGTAAGAAGCGGGGGGGCCGGTGGAGATACGCAGTATTTT. As protein: CASSVRSGGAGGDTQYF.

The rearrangement links TRBV5-8 to TRBJ2-7; D is uncertain. The CDR3 has 12 residues. Trimming left V 1 base short and J 13 bases short, with 15 bases between. Germline assignment: CDR1 SGHTS and CDR2 YDEGEE. The chain's CDR3 is CASSLFDGKKYF. CDR3 DNA: TGTGCCAGCAGCTTGTTCGACGGAAAGAAATACTTC.

The chain is built from TRBV4-2 and TRBJ1-4; 8 positions match TRBD1. The V gene's germline CDR1 is LGHNA and CDR2 YNFKEQ. J lost 8 bases, V lost 0 bases, and 8 bases had no gene match. The CDR3 totals 16 residues. Written as DNA, the CDR3 is TGTGCCAGCAGCCAAGATGCAGGGGGCGCTCGGGAAAAACTGTTTTTT. Amino acids: CASSQDAGGAREKLFF.

This rearrangement joins TRBV5-6 to TRBJ1-2, with 8 nucleotides matching TRBD1. The CDR3 extends over 14 amino acids. Germline values: CDR1 SGHDT, CDR2 YYEEEE. Trimming removed 0 bases from V and 8 bases from J; junction bases left unmatched: 6. The CDR3 sequence: CASSLVAGGRGYTF. For the CDR3, the DNA is TGTGCCAGCAGCTTGGTGGCAGGGGGCCGAGGCTACACCTTC. Supplemented by reference TRBV5-6 and TRBJ1-2, the full variable domain reads DAGVTQSPTHLIKTRGQQVTLRCSPKSGHDTVSWYQQALGQGPQFIFQYYEEEERQRGNFPDRFSGHQFPNYSSELNVNALLLGDSALYLCASSLVAGGRGYTFGSGTRLTVV.

This chain links TRBV6-5 with TRBJ1-2; 8 bases agree with TRBD1. The CDR3 has 12 amino acids. Per the germline V gene, CDR1 is MNHEY and CDR2 is SVGAGI. Trimming took 4 bases from V and 8 from J; bases not matched to a gene: 3. CDR3 DNA sequence: TGTGCCAGCAGTTCCCAGGGGGCGGGCTACACCTTC. This sequence encodes CASSSQGAGYTF.

The table lists this clone with a few counts. The chain links TRBV29-1 to TRBJ1-1; no definite D call. The CDR3 length is 11 residues. The germline V gene encodes CDR1 SQVTM and CDR2 ANQGSEA. The V end was cut by 7 bases, the J end by 5 bases, with 11 bases between. Written as DNA, the CDR3 is TGCAGCGCCGGGCTGGGGACTGAAGCTTTCTTT. It is translated as CSAGLGTEAFF. Using reference TRBV29-1 and TRBJ1-1 for the parts outside the CDR3, the full variable domain is SAVISQKPSRDICQRGTSLTIQCQVDSQVTMMFWYRQQPGQSLTLIATANQGSEATYESGFVIDKFPISRPNLTFSTLTVSNMSPEDSSIYLCSAGLGTEAFFGQGTRLTVV.

The chain employs TRBV7-9 and TRBJ2-1, with 9 positions matching TRBD2. The CDR3 contains 17 residues. Trimming cost V 4 bases and J 6 bases; bases outside gene matches: 13. Per germline, CDR1 SEHNR and CDR2 FQNEAQ (reference sequence). The CDR3 sequence: CASSSTSGSHSGNEQFF. CDR3 nucleotide sequence: TGTGCCAGCAGCTCAACTAGCGGGTCCCATTCAGGCAATGAGCAGTTCTTC.

The chain joins TRBV4-1 to TRBJ2-7, with TRBD2 matching over 8 bases. V gave up 0 bases and J gave up 6 bases; unmatched junction bases: 7. The CDR3 sequence is 15 residues long. Germline values: CDR1 MGHRA, CDR2 YSYEKL. The CDR3 DNA reads as TGCGCCAGCAGCCAAGAACCCCGGGGGGGGCTCGAGCAGTACTTC. Amino acid sequence: CASSQEPRGGLEQYF.

The chain links TRBV6-1 to TRBJ2-1, with 11 positions matching TRBD1. Germline lookup yields CDR1 MNHNS and CDR2 SASEGT. The V segment lost 1 base and the J segment 10 bases; nucleotides outside the gene matches: 6. This CDR3 contains 15 residues. Here the CDR3 DNA reads TGTGCCAGCAGTGAAGAAGGACAGGGGGCCGACGAGCAGTTCTTC. It encodes CASSEEGQGADEQFF.

This chain's CDR3 is CASSPPGLGNEKLFF. DNA of the CDR3: TGTGCCAGCTCACCACCGGGCCTCGGAAATGAAAAACTGTTTTTT. J is TRBJ1-4 and V is TRBV18; D not certain. Germline values: CDR1 KGHSH, CDR2 LQKENI. The CDR3 runs to 15 residues. The V gene lost 0 bases and the J gene lost 5 bases, with 10 bases spanning the gap.

V is TRBV2 and J is TRBJ1-2; D remains ambiguous. The V gene lost 9 bases and the J gene lost 3 bases, with 17 bases spanning the gap. The CDR3 is made up of 14 amino acids. The germline CDR1 and CDR2 sequences are SNHLY and FYNNEI. The CDR3 DNA reads as TGTGCCAGGATGGAAGGGCCTCCCCACTATGGCTACACCTTC. Its translation: CARMEGPPHYGYTF.

The rearrangement links TRBV19 to TRBJ1-6, with 9 nucleotides matching TRBD1. Losses at the gene ends were 3 bases for V and 8 bases for J; bases not matched to a gene: 8. Per the germline V gene, CDR1 is LNHDA and CDR2 is SQIVND (reference sequence). This CDR3 has 16 amino acids. The CDR3 nucleotides read TGTGCCAGTAGTATCGAAGGGACAGGGTCGGATTCACCCCTCCACTTT. Its protein product is CASSIEGTGSDSPLHF.

V and J are TRBV7-2 and TRBJ2-1; D possibly corresponds to TRBD1 (5 bases). This CDR3 spans 14 amino acids. Germline CDR1 SGHTA, CDR2 FQGNSA. V lost 5 bases, J lost 0 bases, and 8 bases lay in between. CDR3 bases: TGTGCCAGCAGCCGACAGAGCTCCTACAATGAGCAGTTCTTC. It specifies CASSRQSSYNEQFF.

The V call is TRBV30, the J call TRBJ2-3; D not certain. The CDR3 extends over 13 amino acids. Looked up from germline, CDR1 is GTSNPN and CDR2 is SVGIG (reference sequence). V lost 0 bases to trimming and J lost 1 base, with 5 bases between them. CDR3 sequence reads: CAWSVPGTDTQYF. DNA for the CDR3: TGTGCCTGGAGTGTCCCAGGCACAGATACGCAGTATTTT.

The rearrangement joins TRBV19 to TRBJ2-3, with 11 bases lining up with TRBD2. Germline-derived CDR1 and CDR2 are LNHDA and SQIVND (reference sequence). The length of the CDR3 is 15 residues. V gave up 6 bases and J gave up 3 bases; unmatched junction bases: 5. The DNA for the CDR3 is TGTGCCAGTAGGGCTAGCGGGGGGCGGACAGATACGCAGTATTTT. Protein product: CASRASGGRTDTQYF.

Only a few counts were recorded for this clone. The rearrangement links TRBV29-1 to TRBJ1-5, with a weak D call TRBD1 (5 bases). This CDR3 contains 13 residues. V was trimmed by 6 bases and J by 3 bases, leaving 12 bases between them. Per the germline V gene, CDR1 is SQVTM and CDR2 is ANQGSEA. CDR3 in amino acids: CSVQDSNNQPQHF. Here the CDR3 DNA reads TGCAGCGTCCAAGACAGTAACAATCAGCCCCAGCATTTT.

The chain carries TRBV19 and TRBJ1-5, with TRBD1 identical over 7 bases. J lost 5 bases, V lost 3 bases, and 10 bases had no gene match. The CDR3 sequence is 16 residues long. CDR1 and CDR2 from the germline V gene are LNHDA and SQIVND (reference sequence). CDR3: CASSISRIRGDQPQHF. The DNA of the CDR3 is TGTGCCAGTAGTATTTCTAGAATCAGGGGGGATCAGCCCCAGCATTTT.

The chain carries TRBV19 and TRBJ1-1; TRBD1 is a possible D gene (5 bases). The V and J ends lost 3 bases and 7 bases respectively, with 9 bases between them. Germline CDR1 LNHDA, CDR2 SQIVND (reference sequence). This CDR3 is built from 12 residues. As DNA, the CDR3 is TGTGCCAGTAGTATGGGGCGGGTTGAAGCTTTCTTT. Amino acid sequence: CASSMGRVEAFF.

The genes are TRBV5-1 and TRBJ2-3; D tentatively reads TRBD1 or TRBD2 (5 bases each). The V end was cut by 1 base, the J end by 6 bases, with 12 bases between. Germline assignment: CDR1 SGHRS and CDR2 YFSETQ. The length of the CDR3 is 14 residues. The CDR3 DNA is TGCGCCAGCAGCTTGTACCCGGGGACGGATACGCAGTATTTT. It translates to CASSLYPGTDTQYF.

The J gene is TRBJ2-3, the V gene TRBV7-6; TRBD1 agrees at 7 bases. Germline CDR1 reads SGHVS; CDR2 reads FNYEAQ. The CDR3 length is 13 residues. With 5 bases clipped from V and 13 bases from J, the junction kept 12 bases outside the gene matches. In nucleotides, the CDR3 is TGTGCCAGCAGCAGAAGACAGGGAGTCCTGGAGTATTTT. It is translated as CASSRRQGVLEYF.

The chain uses TRBV27 and TRBJ1-1; D not certain. From germline, CDR1 is MNHEY and CDR2 SMNVEV (reference sequence). The CDR3 has 14 residues. V lost 5 bases to trimming and J lost 0 bases, with 10 bases between them. CDR3: CASSPWTLNTEAFF. The CDR3 bases are TGTGCCAGCAGTCCCTGGACGCTGAACACTGAAGCTTTCTTT.